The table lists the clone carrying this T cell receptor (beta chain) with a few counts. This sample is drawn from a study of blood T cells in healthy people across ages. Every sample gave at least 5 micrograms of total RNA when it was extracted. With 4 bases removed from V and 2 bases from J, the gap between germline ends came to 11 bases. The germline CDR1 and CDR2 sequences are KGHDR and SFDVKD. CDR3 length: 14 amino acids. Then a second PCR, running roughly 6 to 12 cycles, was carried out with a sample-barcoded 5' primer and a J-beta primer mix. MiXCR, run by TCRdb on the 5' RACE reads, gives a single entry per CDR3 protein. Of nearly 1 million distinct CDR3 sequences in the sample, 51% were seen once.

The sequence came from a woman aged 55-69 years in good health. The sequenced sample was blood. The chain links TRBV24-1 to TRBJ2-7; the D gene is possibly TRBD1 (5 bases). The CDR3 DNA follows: TGTGCCACCAGTGAGCGTGACAGAGCCTACGAGCAGTACTTC. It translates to CATSERDRAYEQYF.